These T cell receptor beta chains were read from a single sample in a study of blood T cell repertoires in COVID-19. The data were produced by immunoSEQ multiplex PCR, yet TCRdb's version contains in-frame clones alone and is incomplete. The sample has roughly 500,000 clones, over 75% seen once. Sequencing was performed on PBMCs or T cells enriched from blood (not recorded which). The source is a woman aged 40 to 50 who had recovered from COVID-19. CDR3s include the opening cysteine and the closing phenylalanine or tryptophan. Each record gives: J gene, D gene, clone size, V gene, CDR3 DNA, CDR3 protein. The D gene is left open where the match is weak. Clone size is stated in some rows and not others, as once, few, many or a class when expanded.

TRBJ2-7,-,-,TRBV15,TGTGCCACCAGCAGAGATTGGGGGGAGGACGGATCCCATTACGAGCAGTACTTC,CATSRDWGEDGSHYEQYF
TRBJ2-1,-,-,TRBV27,TGTGCCAGCAGTCCCGATGGCGGGCTTTCCCTTTACAATGAGCAGTTCTTC,CASSPDGGLSLYNEQFF
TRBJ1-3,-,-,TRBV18,TGTGCCAGCTCACCCCCGGGGGGGTACTCTGGAAACACCATATATTTT,CASSPPGGYSGNTIYF
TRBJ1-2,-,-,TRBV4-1,TGCGCCAGCAGCCAGCCCACGAACCGGGGTGGCTACACCTTC,CASSQPTNRGGYTF
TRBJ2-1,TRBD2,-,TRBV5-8,TGTGCCAGCAGCTCGGCTAGCGGGGCTCACAATGAGCAGTTCTTC,CASSSASGAHNEQFF
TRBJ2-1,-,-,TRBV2,TGTGCCAGCAGTGCGGTGACTTCCTACAATGAGCAGTTCTTC,CASSAVTSYNEQFF
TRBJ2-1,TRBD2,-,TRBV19,TGTGCCAGTAGTATCGTAGCGGGAGCTGAAAATGAGCAGTTCTTC,CASSIVAGAENEQFF
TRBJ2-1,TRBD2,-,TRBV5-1,TGCGCCAGCAGCCTAGCGGGACTATTCCACAATGAGCAGTTCTTC,CASSLAGLFHNEQFF
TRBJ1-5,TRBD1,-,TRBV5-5,TGTGCCAGCAGCGTAGGGACAGGCAATCAGCCCCAGCATTTT,CASSVGTGNQPQHF
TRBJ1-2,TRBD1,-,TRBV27,TGTGCCAGCAGTTTAGCAGGGGGCTATGGCTACACCTTC,CASSLAGGYGYTF
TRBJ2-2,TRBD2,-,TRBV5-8,TGTGCCAGCAGCGCGAATCGACTAGAGACAAGCGGGGAAAACACCGGGGAGCTGTTTTTT,CASSANRLETSGENTGELFF
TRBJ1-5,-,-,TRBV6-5,TGTGCCAGCGGAGTTAGGGGGAGCAATCAGCCCCAGCATTTT,CASGVRGSNQPQHF
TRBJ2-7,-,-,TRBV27,TGTGCCAGACCGACAGGATCCTACGAGCAGTACTTC,CARPTGSYEQYF
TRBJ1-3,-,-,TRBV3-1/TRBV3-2,TGTGCCAGCAGCCAACGGACAGTGGGAGGAAACACCATATATTTT,CASSQRTVGGNTIYF
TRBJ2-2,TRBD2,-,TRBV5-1,TGCGCCAGCAGCCCTACTAGCGGGGACCTCGGGGAGCTGTTTTTT,CASSPTSGDLGELFF
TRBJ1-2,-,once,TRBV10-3,TGTGCCATCAGTTCTACCGGGACTAATGGCTACACCTTC,CAISSTGTNGYTF
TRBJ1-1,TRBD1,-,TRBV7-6,TGTGCCAGCAGCCCTCGACAGGGCACGAACACTGAAGCTTTCTTT,CASSPRQGTNTEAFF
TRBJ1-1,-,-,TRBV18,TGTGCCAGCTCACCTCGGGACACCATGAACACTGAAGCTTTCTTT,CASSPRDTMNTEAFF
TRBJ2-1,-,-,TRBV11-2,TGTGCCAGCAGCTTAGCGGGTGAGCAGTTCTTC,CASSLAGEQFF
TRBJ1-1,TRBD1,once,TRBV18,TGTGCCAGCTCACCGGGGACAGGGACGGACGCTGAAGCTTTCTTT,CASSPGTGTDAEAFF
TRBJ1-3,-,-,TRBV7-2,TGTGCCAGCAGCTTAGTGGGGGGGCGCCAATATGGAAACACCATATATTTT,CASSLVGGRQYGNTIYF
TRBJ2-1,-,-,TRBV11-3,TGTGCCAGCAGCTTAGATTCTGTCAGGAGGGGCAATGAGCAGTTCTTC,CASSLDSVRRGNEQFF
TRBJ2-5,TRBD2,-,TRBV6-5,TGTGCCAGCAGGCGACTAGCGGGAGGCCTCCAGACCCAGTACTTC,CASRRLAGGLQTQYF
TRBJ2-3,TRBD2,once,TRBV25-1,TGTGCCAGCAGTGAGACTAGCGGCTCAGATACGCAGTATTTT,CASSETSGSDTQYF
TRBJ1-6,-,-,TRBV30,TGTGCCTGGGCCCTCCCCGGTTCACCCCTCCACTTT,CAWALPGSPLHF
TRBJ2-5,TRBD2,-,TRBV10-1,TGCGCCAGCAGTGATCTAGCGGGAGCCCAAGAGACCCAGTACTTC,CASSDLAGAQETQYF
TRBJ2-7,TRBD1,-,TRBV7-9,TGTGCCAGCAGCCTAACAGGGGCTCCCTTTGAGCAGTACTTC,CASSLTGAPFEQYF
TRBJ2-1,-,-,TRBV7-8,TGTGCCAGCAGCTACTCCCGACAGATTAATAGGTCCTACAATGAGCAGTTCTTC,CASSYSRQINRSYNEQFF
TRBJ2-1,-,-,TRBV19,TGTGCCAGTAGTATTGGGGGAGGTAACAATGAGCAGTTCTTC,CASSIGGGNNEQFF
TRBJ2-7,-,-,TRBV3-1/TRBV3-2,TGTGCCAGCAGCCACATAAGCTCTGAGCAGTACTTC,CASSHISSEQYF
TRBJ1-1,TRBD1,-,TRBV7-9,TGTGCCAGCAGCGTACAGGGGGCATCGAACACTGAAGCTTTCTTT,CASSVQGASNTEAFF